Each of the 25 T cell receptor beta chains below was sequenced from the same sample in a study of metastatic and nonmetastatic thyroid tumors. There were no patients who had received any treatment before thyroid surgery. TCRdb re-called the PCR reads with MiXCR. The sample gives roughly 90,000 clones, about 15% of which show up once; 3% to 4.5% is in the top ten. Sequencing was performed on blood. These receptors originate from a female donor with papillary thyroid cancer or a benign thyroid nodule (not recorded which). Some clones in this sample may be carry-over from other donors' samples.

There are many counts of this clone. J is TRBJ2-3 and V is TRBV24-1; 7 nucleotides align to TRBD1. V was clipped by 6 bases and J by 0 bases; unmatched bases: 8. Germline-derived CDR1 and CDR2 are KGHDR and SFDVKD. CDR3 size: 16 residues. The CDR3 loop reads CATSITGTESTDTQYF. CDR3 in DNA: TGTGCCACCAGTATTACCGGGACAGAAAGCACAGATACGCAGTATTTT.

As regards this clone: One junction end does not reproduce the germline sequence, and a read error may be involved. This chain links TRBV4-1 with TRBJ2-5; tentative D call: TRBD2 (6 bases). This CDR3 comprises 18 residues. Per germline, CDR1 MGHRA and CDR2 YSYEKL. The CDR3 DNA follows: TGCGCCAGCAGCAAAGAGAACCGGCTACGGAGGGACCAAGAGACCCAGTACTTC. Amino acids: CASSKENRLRRDQETQYF.

This clone showed up many times. The chain uses TRBV5-1 and TRBJ2-7; weak D call: TRBD1 (5 bases). Germline lookup yields CDR1 SGHRS and CDR2 YFSETQ. The CDR3 contains 13 residues. Trimming left V 7 bases short and J 1 base short, with 12 bases between. The CDR3 is CASSQRGSYEQYF. The CDR3 DNA follows: TGCGCCAGCTCCCAAAGGGGTTCCTACGAGCAGTACTTC.

The table lists this clone with many counts. The chain employs TRBV5-1 and TRBJ2-2, with D perhaps matching TRBD1 or TRBD2 (5 bases each). V lost 4 bases to trimming and J lost 6 bases, with 10 bases between them. In germline, CDR1 is SGHRS, CDR2 YFSETQ. The CDR3 extends over 13 amino acids. The DNA of the CDR3 is TGCGCCAGCAGCCCGGTGGGGGCCGGGGAGCTGTTTTTT. It translates to CASSPVGAGELFF.

Details on this clone: This may be a read error: a much more frequent sequence differs by one nucleotide. The CDR3 is CATIRDLGGIGELFF. The DNA of the CDR3 is TGTGCCACCATCAGAGATTTAGGGGGTATCGGGGAGCTGTTTTTT. The chain uses TRBV15 and TRBJ2-2, with a possible D match to TRBD1 (6 bases). The CDR3 totals 15 residues. CDR1 LNHNV and CDR2 YYDKDF come from the germline V gene (reference sequence).

In its sample, this clone was seen once. One end of the junction does not line up with germline, which may come from a read error. The chain is built from TRBV7-2 and TRBJ2-5; 8 bases are a match to TRBD2. CDR3 length: 18 amino acids. Germline V lookup: CDR1 SGHTA, CDR2 FQGNSA. CDR3 nucleotide sequence: TGTGCCAGCATCTTAGCCCGAAGCGGGGGACTCTACCAAGAGACCCAGTACTTC. Its translation is CASILARSGGLYQETQYF.

Concerning this clone itself: A much larger clonotype is one base distant, so this may be a read error. The same CDR3 arises from other DNA sequences in this sample as well. This chain links TRBV20-1 with TRBJ1-4; weak D call: TRBD1 (5 bases). Germline CDR1 is DFQATT and CDR2 is SNEGSKA (reference sequence). This CDR3 region has 13 residues. As DNA, the CDR3 is TGCAGCGCTCCCCCGGGGAGGGGTGAAAAACTGTTTTTT. This gives the protein CSAPPGRGEKLFF.

At least ten counts were recorded for this clone. The chain has TRBV5-1 and TRBJ2-2, with no clear D. Germline CDR1 and CDR2: SGHRS and YFSETQ. This CDR3 has 12 amino acids. Trimming left V 4 bases short and J 6 bases short, with 7 bases between. The CDR3 DNA reads TGCGCCAGCAGCCAGCTACCCGGGGAGCTGTTTTTT. Translating gives CASSQLPGELFF.

This clone was seen at least ten times. The chain carries TRBV12-3 or TRBV12-4 and TRBJ1-6; TRBD1 aligns across 7 bases. The V gene end was trimmed by 7 bases and the J gene end by 8 bases; junction bases not matched to a gene: 17. This CDR3 has 17 residues. CDR3 nucleotide sequence: TGTGCCAGCACCCAGCGGACAGGTCTGGGGAATTATTCACCCCTCCACTTT. It translates to CASTQRTGLGNYSPLHF.

This clone was found a few times. Since a much larger clone is just one base distant, this may be a read error. This specimen includes other DNA sequences encoding the same CDR3. The chain couples TRBV4-1 to TRBJ1-1; 9 positions match TRBD1. Germline values: CDR1 MGHRA, CDR2 YSYEKL. This CDR3 has 16 amino acids. The junction had 4 bases not matched to a gene; V was cut back by 0 bases and J by 2 bases. The CDR3 region is CASSQDVGQGNTEAFF. CDR3 DNA: TGCGCCAGCAGCCAAGATGTGGGACAGGGCAACACTGAAGCTTTCTTT.

Notes on this clone: Just one base apart from a much larger clone, this may be a read error. In the same sample, other DNA sequences code for this CDR3. The gene calls are TRBV20-1 and TRBJ1-5; TRBD1 matches at 9 bases. This CDR3 is built from 17 residues. CDR1 and CDR2 (germline): DFQATT, SNEGSKA (reference sequence). DNA of the CDR3: TGCAGTGCTATTACAGGGGGCGACTACCATAGCAATCAGCCACAGCATTTT. Its protein product is CSAITGGDYHSNQPQHF.

This clone was seen many times. The chain couples TRBV27 to TRBJ2-3; weak D call: TRBD2 (5 bases). Looked up from germline, CDR1 is MNHEY and CDR2 is SMNVEV (reference sequence). The V end was cut by 5 bases, the J end by 3 bases, with 15 bases between. The CDR3 length is 15 residues. The CDR3 DNA reads as TGTGCCAGCAGTCCGTTCCTTGGAGGAACAGATACGCAGTATTTT. Amino acid sequence: CASSPFLGGTDTQYF.

In its sample, this clone was seen many times. The gene calls are TRBV20-1 and TRBJ1-4; the D gene is possibly TRBD1 (5 bases). Germline values: CDR1 DFQATT, CDR2 SNEGSKA (reference sequence). V was cut by 5 bases and J by 8 bases, with 12 bases left in between. The CDR3 is 12 amino acids. The CDR3 spells CSAPGPREKLFF. CDR3 sequence (DNA): TGCAGTGCTCCAGGGCCCAGGGAAAAACTGTTTTTT.

This clone was detected a few times. A much more abundant neighbour one base away suggests this may be a read error. Different DNA sequences within this sample yield the same CDR3. This chain links TRBV24-1 with TRBJ1-2; 9 nucleotides match TRBD1. The length of the CDR3 is 13 residues. Per germline, CDR1 KGHDR and CDR2 SFDVKD. The CDR3: CATSKDRGDGYTF. Written as DNA, the CDR3 is TGTGCCACCAGCAAGGACAGGGGTGATGGCTATACCTTC.

This clone was detected ten times or more. V and J are TRBV5-1 and TRBJ2-3; the D is unclear. This CDR3 is built from 17 residues. Germline CDR1 SGHRS, CDR2 YFSETQ. Deletions cut 0 bases from V and 1 base from J, with 15 bases between. DNA of the CDR3: TGCGCCAGCAGCTTGGGCCCCCTAGTTAGGGGCACAGATACGCAGTATTTT. Translating gives CASSLGPLVRGTDTQYF.

A note on this clone: A read error may explain this, as a much larger clone is one base away. This chain links TRBV4-1 with TRBJ1-5; no firm D call. The germline V gene has CDR1 MGHRA and CDR2 YSYEKL. The V end was cut by 0 bases, the J end by 4 bases, with 10 bases between. This CDR3 has 15 residues. The CDR3 DNA reads as TGCGCCAGCAGCCAAGAGACGGGCTCGAATCAGCCCCAGCATTTT. This encodes CASSQETGSNQPQHF.

This clone was recorded at least ten times. The rearrangement joins TRBV19 to TRBJ1-3; TRBD1 might be the D (5 bases). The CDR3 covers 12 residues. Germline V lookup: CDR1 LNHDA, CDR2 SQIVND (reference sequence). V was cut by 8 bases and J by 3 bases, with 8 bases left in between. In DNA, the CDR3 is TGTGCCAGTGGGACTAATGGAAACACCATATATTTT. It codes for CASGTNGNTIYF.

This clone occurred many times. This sequence joins TRBV20-1 and TRBJ2-7; the match to TRBD2 covers 7 bases. Germline CDR1 reads DFQATT; CDR2 reads SNEGSKA (reference sequence). J lost 1 base, V lost 4 bases, and 10 bases had no gene match. There are 15 residues in the CDR3. The chain's CDR3 is CSAMSPGLRSYEQYF. The CDR3 DNA follows: TGCAGTGCTATGAGCCCGGGACTACGGTCCTACGAGCAGTACTTC.

The chain employs TRBV11-1 and TRBJ2-7; D may be TRBD2 (6 bases). V was shortened by 1 base and J by 3 bases, with 16 bases between the two germline ends. The length of the CDR3 is 16 residues. From germline, CDR1 is SGHAT and CDR2 FQDESV (reference sequence). The CDR3 DNA reads TGTGCCAGCAGCTTAGAAGGACTACCGAGCTACTACGAGCAGTACTTC. Translating it yields CASSLEGLPSYYEQYF.

A remark on this clone: A read error may explain this, as a much larger clone is one base away. The same CDR3 arises from other DNA sequences in this sample as well. In DNA, the CDR3 is TGTGCCAGCAGCTTGGCGGGGGCAGGGGGCAACACCGGTGAGCTGTTTTTT. Protein sequence: CASSLAGAGGNTGELFF. This rearrangement joins TRBV5-6 to TRBJ2-2; TRBD1 agrees at 8 bases. Germline loops: CDR1 SGHDT, CDR2 YYEEEE. The CDR3 has 17 amino acids.

This clone has a count of ten or more. The chain combines TRBV20-1 with TRBJ2-3, with 9 bases that match TRBD2. The germline V gene encodes CDR1 DFQATT and CDR2 SNEGSKA (reference sequence). The CDR3 consists of 16 residues. V shed 1 base, J shed 5 bases, and the junction held 10 bases outside the gene matches. The CDR3 nucleotides are TGCAGTGCTAGAGTAAAGGCTAGCGGGGCCTTAGATACGCAGTATTTT. Translated, it gives CSARVKASGALDTQYF.

This clone was seen at least ten times. The V gene is TRBV10-1, the J gene TRBJ2-2; TRBD1 matches at 8 bases. From germline, CDR1 is WNHNN and CDR2 SYGVQD (reference sequence). The junction had 5 bases not matched to a gene; V was cut back by 5 bases and J by 0 bases. The CDR3 consists of 16 residues. The CDR3 loop is CASSWDRSPNTGELFF. CDR3 coding DNA: TGCGCCAGCAGTTGGGACAGGTCCCCGAACACCGGGGAGCTGTTTTTT.

This clone was seen ten or more times. V is TRBV27 and J is TRBJ2-3, with D perhaps matching TRBD2 (5 bases). The V end lost 4 bases, the J end lost 10 bases, and 24 bases lay between the germline ends. Germline-derived CDR1 and CDR2 are MNHEY and SMNVEV (reference sequence). CDR3 length: 16 residues. The CDR3 protein is CASSSLTFDGEWAQYF. The CDR3 bases are TGTGCCAGCAGTTCCCTAACTTTCGACGGGGAATGGGCGCAGTATTTT.

This clone was observed a single time. This chain joins TRBV20-1 and TRBJ2-3; 11 bases align to TRBD2. J lost 5 bases, V lost 3 bases, and 4 bases had no gene match. Germline V gene sequence: CDR1 DFQATT, CDR2 SNEGSKA (reference sequence). The CDR3 length is 14 residues. The CDR3 protein is CSARTSGTVDTQYF. CDR3 in DNA: TGCAGTGCTAGGACTAGCGGGACAGTAGATACGCAGTATTTT.

Turning to this clone: A much larger clone sits a single nucleotide away, making a read error possible. This chain uses TRBV20-1 with TRBJ2-5; 14 positions agree with TRBD2. Germline V gene sequence: CDR1 DFQATT, CDR2 SNEGSKA (reference sequence). This CDR3 region has 16 residues. The J segment lost 2 bases and the V segment lost 3 bases, leaving 5 bases of the junction unmatched. The CDR3 sequence is CSASKTSGGVQETQYF. As DNA, the CDR3 is TGCAGTGCTAGTAAGACTAGCGGGGGGGTACAAGAGACCCAGTACTTC.